Listed below are T cell receptor beta chains from one sample, sequenced in a study of blood T cell repertoires in COVID-19. The table came from immunoSEQ multiplex PCR; TCRdb's copy has only in-frame clones and leaves some out. The table lists some 150,000 clones, about nine tenths of them singletons. The specimen was peripheral blood. Receptors were obtained from a human donor in a cohort sampled during active COVID-19. Both conserved end residues are part of each CDR3. The D gene is left open where the match is weak. Some rows have no size entry. The others give once, few or many, or a class for an expanded clone.

V gene	D gene	J gene	clone size	CDR3 length	CDR3 protein	CDR3 DNA
TRBV13	.	TRBJ2-5	.	13	CASSLGLRETQYF	TGTGCCAGCAGCTTAGGTTTACGGGAGACCCAGTACTTC
TRBV13	TRBD1	TRBJ2-3	.	18	CASSSDRGRQLFTDTQYF	TGTGCCAGCAGCTCGGACAGGGGGCGTCAGCTTTTCACAGATACGCAGTATTTT
TRBV7-3	.	TRBJ2-3	.	14	CASSLGSSPDTQYF	TGTGCCAGCAGCTTAGGGAGTAGCCCAGATACGCAGTATTTT
TRBV29-1	.	TRBJ2-5	.	13	CSVAGVGQETQYF	TGCAGCGTTGCAGGGGTGGGGCAAGAGACCCAGTACTTC
TRBV21-1	.	TRBJ2-5	.	14	CASSKAGQEETQYF	TGTGCCAGCAGCAAAGCTGGACAGGAAGAGACCCAGTACTTC
TRBV11-2	.	TRBJ2-1	.	14	CASSLTGAYNEQFF	TGTGCCAGCAGCTTAACGGGGGCCTACAATGAGCAGTTCTTC
TRBV6-2/TRBV6-3	.	TRBJ2-1	.	15	CASSPQGSTYNEQFF	TGTGCCAGCAGCCCCCAGGGGTCGACCTACAATGAGCAGTTCTTC
TRBV9	.	TRBJ2-7	.	15	CASSPDASVPNEQYF	TGTGCCAGCAGCCCAGATGCGAGCGTCCCCAACGAGCAGTACTTC
TRBV19	TRBD1	TRBJ2-1	.	15	CASSPGQGTYNEQFF	TGTGCCAGTAGCCCCGGACAGGGGACCTACAATGAGCAGTTCTTC
TRBV28	.	TRBJ1-5	.	14	CASSPRKTNQPQHF	TGTGCCAGCAGTCCCCGCAAGACTAATCAGCCCCAGCATTTT
TRBV19	.	TRBJ1-5	.	12	CASTQGNQPQHF	TGTGCCAGTACCCAGGGGAATCAGCCCCAGCATTTT
TRBV28	.	TRBJ1-1	.	12	CAITGGLTEAFF	TGTGCCATCACGGGGGGCCTCACTGAAGCTTTCTTT
TRBV7-3	TRBD1	TRBJ1-2	.	17	CASSLSGNRGMDYGYTF	TGTGCCAGCAGCTTAAGCGGGAACAGGGGAATGGACTATGGCTACACCTTC
TRBV7-9	.	TRBJ2-6	few	15	CASSITESGANVLTF	TGTGCCAGCAGCATCACGGAGTCTGGGGCCAACGTCCTGACTTTC
TRBV7-3	.	TRBJ1-6	.	14	CASNLTPQGEPLHF	TGTGCCAGCAACTTAACGCCTCAGGGCGAACCCCTCCACTTT
TRBV7-8	.	TRBJ1-2	.	15	CASSLATGIGEGYTF	TGTGCCAGCAGCCTCGCCACAGGGATAGGAGAAGGCTACACCTTC
TRBV14	.	TRBJ2-1	.	13	CASSQETLSEQFF	TGTGCCAGCAGCCAAGAAACTCTAAGCGAGCAGTTCTTC
TRBV28	.	TRBJ1-6	.	17	CASSIYSSPGSRSPLHF	TGTGCCAGCAGTATTTACAGCAGCCCCGGATCCCGTTCACCCCTCCACTTT
TRBV11-2	.	TRBJ1-2	.	15	CASSLEGALGIGYTF	TGTGCCAGCAGCTTAGAGGGGGCCCTCGGTATCGGCTACACCTTC
TRBV28	.	TRBJ1-5	.	14	CASSLGGGNQPQHF	TGTGCCAGCAGTTTGGGGGGGGGCAATCAGCCCCAGCATTTT
TRBV15	.	TRBJ2-7	.	16	CATSPFPTGSSYEQYF	TGTGCCACCAGCCCTTTCCCGACAGGAAGCTCCTACGAGCAGTACTTC
TRBV4-3	.	TRBJ1-1	.	16	CASSQYSSVSRTEAFF	TGCGCCAGCAGCCAATATTCCTCCGTTTCCCGCACTGAAGCTTTCTTT
TRBV3-1/TRBV3-2	.	TRBJ2-2	.	14	CASSQERDSGELFF	TGTGCCAGCAGCCAAGAGCGGGATTCCGGGGAGCTGTTTTTT
TRBV6-4	TRBD2	TRBJ2-2	.	18	CASSDSTSGGSRTGELFF	TGTGCCAGCAGTGACTCGACTAGCGGGGGGTCGAGAACCGGGGAGCTGTTTTTT